This T cell receptor beta chain appears in the sequencing data of a study of OX40 agonist ivuxolimab in advanced cancers. Samples were taken at baseline and on day 1 of cycles 4 and 7. Germline V gene lookup returns CDR1 SGDLS and CDR2 YYNGEE. The CDR3 sequence is 16 residues long. The V and J ends lost 3 bases and 2 bases, in that order; junction bases with no gene match: 4. Data came from immunoSEQ multiplex PCR; TCRdb stores just in-frame clones and leaves some out. The sample has around 60,000 clones; around 75% are singletons. The V gene is TRBV9, the J gene TRBJ1-3; 11 bases are a match to TRBD1. The specimen was CD4+ or CD8+ T cells sorted from blood, collected in a trial of the OX40 agonist ivuxolimab. The clonotype comes from an adult with an advanced solid tumor such as melanoma, head and neck, liver or kidney cancer. The CDR3 nucleotides read TGTGCCAGCAGCGGGTCGGACAGGGGGCCTGGAAACACCATATATTTT. Translated, it gives CASSGSDRGPGNTIYF.